This T cell receptor (beta chain) was found in a study of CD8 T cells in ankylosing spondylitis. This clonotype was counted many times. Its antigen remains unknown. TCRdb re-analysed the 5' RACE reads in MiXCR, keeping a single row per CDR3 protein. The sample shows fewer than 350,000 distinct CDR3 sequences, 11% of them seen only once. General observations from the study: Reportedly, disease-linked clones are significantly enriched in ankylosing spondylitis patients' matched synovial fluid. Reactive arthritis synovial fluid and blood previously showed some of these motif variants. There was a TCR beta motif, made of 7 to 9 highly homologous variants, that appeared characteristic of ankylosing spondylitis blood.

Germline loops: CDR1 MNHNY, CDR2 SVGAGI (reference sequence). Trimming cost V 2 bases and J 9 bases, with 8 bases left between them. The CDR3 loop spans 12 amino acids. The chain couples TRBV6-6 to TRBJ2-1; D is possibly TRBD1 (5 bases). Sequenced material: blood, either unsorted or a sorted T cell fraction (not recorded which). This receptor was obtained from a female donor with ankylosing spondylitis or in good health (not recorded which). For the CDR3, the DNA is TGTGCCAGCAGTTACGGGGCCGGTGAGCAGTTCTTC. This sequence encodes CASSYGAGEQFF.